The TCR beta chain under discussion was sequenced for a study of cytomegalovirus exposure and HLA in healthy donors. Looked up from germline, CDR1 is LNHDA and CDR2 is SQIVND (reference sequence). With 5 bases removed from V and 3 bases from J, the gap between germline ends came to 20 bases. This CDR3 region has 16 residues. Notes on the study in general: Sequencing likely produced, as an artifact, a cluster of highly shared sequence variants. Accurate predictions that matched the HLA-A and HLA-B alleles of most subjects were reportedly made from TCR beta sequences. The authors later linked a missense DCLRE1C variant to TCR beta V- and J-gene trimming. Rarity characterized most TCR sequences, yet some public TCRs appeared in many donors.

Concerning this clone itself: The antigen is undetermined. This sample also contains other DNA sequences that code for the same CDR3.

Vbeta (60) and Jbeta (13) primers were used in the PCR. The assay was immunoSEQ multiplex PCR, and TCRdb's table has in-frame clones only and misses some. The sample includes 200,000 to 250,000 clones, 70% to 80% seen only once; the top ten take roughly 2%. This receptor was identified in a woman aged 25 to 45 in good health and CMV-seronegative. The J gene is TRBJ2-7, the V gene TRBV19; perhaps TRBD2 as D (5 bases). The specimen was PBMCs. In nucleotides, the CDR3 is TGTGCCAGTAGTTACATTTCCAGAGGGAACATCTACGAGCAGTACTTC. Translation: CASSYISRGNIYEQYF.